The entry that follows covers one T cell receptor (beta chain) sequence. Its antigen is not yet known. Per-nucleotide qualities are absent, and no much larger clonotype sits a single base away. To sequence the TCRbeta CDR3 region, genomic DNA was isolated from the sorted cells. The immunoSEQ Assay was used for sequencing of TCRbeta CDR3 regions. In its TCRdb copy, this immuneACCESS table keeps in-frame sequences only and misses some clones. Where compared with another copy, unresolved V genes explain less than half of these, and the others have no known cause. Counted in this sample were about 9,100 clones; approximately 70% of them appeared once. The ten largest make up around 43% of the sample. The CDR3 sequence holds 15 residues, the cysteine and phenylalanine included. Only the CDR3 region is kept as DNA, spanning 45 bases read in frame from base 1. CDR1 and CDR2, per the germline V gene (reference sequence), are MNHEY and SMNVEV. The trim is 0 bases for V and 2 bases for J, with a gap of 11 bases between the germline ends.

Patients with a history of autoimmune disease or receiving systemic immunosuppression were excluded from the trial. Peripheral blood for TCR sequencing was drawn from every dose cohort at baseline, at cycle 4 day 1 and at cycle 7 day 1. Samples were obtained from an open-label, multicenter, first-in-human phase I dose-escalation trial of ivuxolimab. Adults with locally advanced or metastatic melanoma, renal cell carcinoma, hepatocellular carcinoma or head and neck squamous cell carcinoma were enrolled in the trial. Before TCR sequencing, CD4+ T cells and CD8+ T cells from peripheral blood were sorted into separate populations. This sample is part of a study of OX40 agonist ivuxolimab in advanced cancers. Context from the whole study: Ivuxolimab, which targeted the costimulatory receptor OX40 (CD134), was an agonistic, fully human IgG2 monoclonal antibody. Intravenous ivuxolimab was administered to patients every 2 weeks at six dose levels: 0.01, 0.1, 0.3, 1.5, 3 and 10 mg/kg. Among the 52 dose-escalation patients, around 20 had hepatocellular carcinoma, approximately 15 melanoma, 9 renal cell carcinoma and 9 head and neck cancer. A male proportion of approximately 83% and a mean age of approximately 60 years, ranging from 23 to 79, were recorded for the dose-escalation cohort. Patients were allowed to have had prior anti-PD-1, anti-PD-L1 or anti-CTLA-4 therapy, and approximately 41% of the dose-escalation patients had previously received checkpoint inhibitors. Partial responses occurred in three dose-escalation patients, of whom one had hepatocellular carcinoma and two had cutaneous melanoma. The point of sequencing TCRbeta in the periphery was to test whether ivuxolimab changed TCR sequence diversity and drove clonal T-cell expansion. The paper covers the monotherapy dose-escalation part of the phase I ivuxolimab trial, which included N = 52 patients.

General findings and caveats noted by the study authors: In the 0.1-3.0 mg/kg groups, partial responders had among the lowest normalized peripheral clonal expansion, particularly in CD8+ T cells. After ivuxolimab, CD8+ T cells had more expanded clones than CD4+ T cells on average. Clonal expansion of both CD4+ and CD8+ blood T cells was observed from baseline to week 6 at doses 0.1 to 3.0 mg/kg. Low levels of normalized T-cell clonal expansion were also shown by some nonresponding patients. The antigen specificity of the peripheral T cells that underwent clonal expansion was not determined.

Sample: CD4+ or CD8+ T cells sorted from blood, taken in a trial of the OX40 agonist ivuxolimab. This sequence uses TRBV27 and TRBJ2-7; TRBD2 is a weak D gene call, 5 bases matching. This clonotype originated in an adult with an advanced solid tumor such as melanoma, head and neck, liver or kidney cancer. The sequence in DNA is TGTGCCAGCAGTTTATCCGGCGGGCCCGCCTACGAGCAGTACTTC. Translation gives CASSLSGGPAYEQYF.